A single sample is the source of the 13 T cell receptor beta chains below, sequenced in a study of T cell responses to AZD1222 COVID-19 vaccine. Profiling relied on immunoSEQ multiplex PCR, and the TCRdb table lists in-frame clones only, not all of them. The sample yields over 95,000 clones, 70% to 90% seen once. This material consisted of peripheral blood, taken on day 0 of AZD1222 vaccination. These receptors all come from an adult in good health.

V is TRBV27 and J is TRBJ2-7; D not resolved. V lost 6 bases to trimming and J lost 7 bases, with 16 bases between them. The CDR3 has 13 amino acids. Per the germline V gene, CDR1 is MNHEY and CDR2 is SMNVEV (reference sequence). CDR3 bases: TGTGCCAGCAGACAGCCCGGCGATAGAGAGCAGTACTTC. Protein product: CASRQPGDREQYF.

J is TRBJ2-7 and V is TRBV2; 13 nucleotides align to TRBD2. The CDR3 extends over 18 amino acids. The V segment lost 3 bases and the J segment 4 bases; nucleotides outside the gene matches: 12. Germline CDR1 and CDR2: SNHLY and FYNNEI. CDR3 protein: CASSEGLAGHTLLYEQYV. The CDR3 DNA reads TGTGCCAGCAGTGAGGGACTAGCGGGACATACCCTTCTATACGAGCAGTACGTC.

The V gene is TRBV29-1, the J gene TRBJ2-6, with a tentative D call TRBD1 (6 bases). Germline V gene lookup returns CDR1 SQVTM and CDR2 ANQGSEA. Trimming took off 0 bases at V and 3 bases at J, with 9 bases between the two ends. There are 15 residues in the CDR3. In DNA form, the CDR3 reads TGCAGCGTTGAAGAAGGGGGTAGTGGGGCCAACGTCCTGACTTTC. Translated: CSVEEGGSGANVLTF. The variable domain in full, with the rest retrieved from reference TRBV29-1 and TRBJ2-6, is SAVISQKPSRDICQRGTSLTIQCQVDSQVTMMFWYRQQPGQSLTLIATANQGSEATYESGFVIDKFPISRPNLTFSTLTVSNMSPEDSSIYLCSVEEGGSGANVLTFGAGSRLTVL.

The V call is TRBV7-3, the J call TRBJ2-1; TRBD2 agrees at 11 bases. The CDR3 totals 16 residues. Germline V gives CDR1 SGHTA, CDR2 FQGTGA. Trimming at V came to 5 bases and at J to 2 bases, leaving 5 bases not matched to a gene. CDR3 residues: CASSPGLAVAYNEQFF. The CDR3 DNA follows: TGTGCCAGCAGCCCGGGACTAGCGGTCGCCTACAATGAGCAGTTCTTC.

This rearrangement joins TRBV11-2 to TRBJ1-2; no definite D call. Germline V gene sequence: CDR1 SGHAT, CDR2 FQNNGV. Trimming removed 4 bases from V and 8 bases from J, with 23 bases in between. The CDR3 extends over 16 amino acids. CDR3 DNA: TGTGCCAGCAGCTCTCCTCTCCCCTTAAGCGGGGAGGGCTACACCTTC. It encodes CASSSPLPLSGEGYTF.

This clone was seen a single time. V is TRBV7-2 and J is TRBJ1-2, with 10 bases fitting TRBD1. The J segment lost 7 bases and the V segment lost 5 bases, leaving 16 bases of the junction unmatched. This CDR3 region has 17 residues. From germline, CDR1 is SGHTA and CDR2 FQGNSA. The DNA of the CDR3 is TGTGCCAGCAGCCCCGTGACAGGGGGCGCGGGGCGGGGTGGCTACACCTTC. Residues: CASSPVTGGAGRGGYTF.

The rearrangement joins TRBV5-1 to TRBJ1-1, with D perhaps TRBD1 (5 bases). The CDR3 spans 12 residues. Trimming removed 0 bases at V and 9 bases at J, with 9 bases between. Germline V CDR1 and CDR2: SGHRS, YFSETQ. CDR3 in DNA: TGCGCCAGCAGCTTGGAAGGGGAGCAAGCTTTCTTT. Translating gives CASSLEGEQAFF.

The chain recombines TRBV7-8 with TRBJ1-1; TRBD1 might be the D (5 bases). Deletions cut 5 bases from V and 4 bases from J, with 23 bases between. This CDR3 contains 17 residues. Germline V lookup: CDR1 SGHVS, CDR2 FQNEAQ. Written as DNA, the CDR3 is TGTGCCAGCAGCCCAAGACCGGGACTCGAAGCCGGCACTGAAGCTTTCTTT. This codes for CASSPRPGLEAGTEAFF.

The V call is TRBV18, the J call TRBJ2-5; D perhaps matches TRBD1 (6 bases). The CDR3 contains 15 residues. Germline V gene sequence: CDR1 KGHSH, CDR2 LQKENI. Trimming removed 2 bases at V and 5 bases at J, with 15 bases between. The CDR3 protein is CASSPDQGNMETQYF. CDR3 bases: TGTGCCAGCTCACCAGATCAGGGGAATATGGAGACCCAGTACTTC.

This clone was counted between two and nine times. The chain combines TRBV6-9 with TRBJ2-7, with 10 bases fitting TRBD1. V lost 8 bases, J lost 0 bases, and 4 bases stayed unmatched. The CDR3 loop spans 14 amino acids. CDR1 and CDR2 (germline): MNHGY, SVAAGI. This CDR3 is CASLGTGDSYEQYV. CDR3 DNA sequence: TGTGCCAGCCTCGGGACAGGGGACTCCTACGAGCAGTACGTC.

The chain is built from TRBV19 and TRBJ1-5; D might be TRBD1 (5 bases). Trimming cost V 1 base and J 2 bases, with 9 bases left between them. Germline CDR1 and CDR2: LNHDA and SQIVND (reference sequence). This CDR3 has 15 residues. As DNA, the CDR3 is TGTGCCAGTAGTATAGCGGGGGGTGGCAATCAGCCCCAGCATTTT. Translating gives CASSIAGGGNQPQHF.

The J gene is TRBJ2-3, the V gene TRBV6-5; D perhaps matches TRBD2 (6 bases). The germline V gene encodes CDR1 MNHEY and CDR2 SVGAGI. The CDR3 runs to 15 residues. V was shortened by 2 bases and J by 1 base, with 10 bases between the two germline ends. CDR3 region: CASSYGGVGTDTQYF. As DNA, the CDR3 is TGTGCCAGCAGTTACGGCGGGGTAGGCACAGATACGCAGTATTTT.

The rearrangement links TRBV6-5 to TRBJ1-1, with 7 bases that match TRBD1. CDR1 is MNHEY and CDR2 is SVGAGI in the germline V gene. The CDR3 has 13 amino acids. The J segment lost 4 bases and the V segment lost 8 bases, leaving 7 bases of the junction unmatched. DNA for the CDR3: TGTGCCAGCCACAGGGGAGCGGGCACTGAAGCTTTCTTT. Its translation: CASHRGAGTEAFF.